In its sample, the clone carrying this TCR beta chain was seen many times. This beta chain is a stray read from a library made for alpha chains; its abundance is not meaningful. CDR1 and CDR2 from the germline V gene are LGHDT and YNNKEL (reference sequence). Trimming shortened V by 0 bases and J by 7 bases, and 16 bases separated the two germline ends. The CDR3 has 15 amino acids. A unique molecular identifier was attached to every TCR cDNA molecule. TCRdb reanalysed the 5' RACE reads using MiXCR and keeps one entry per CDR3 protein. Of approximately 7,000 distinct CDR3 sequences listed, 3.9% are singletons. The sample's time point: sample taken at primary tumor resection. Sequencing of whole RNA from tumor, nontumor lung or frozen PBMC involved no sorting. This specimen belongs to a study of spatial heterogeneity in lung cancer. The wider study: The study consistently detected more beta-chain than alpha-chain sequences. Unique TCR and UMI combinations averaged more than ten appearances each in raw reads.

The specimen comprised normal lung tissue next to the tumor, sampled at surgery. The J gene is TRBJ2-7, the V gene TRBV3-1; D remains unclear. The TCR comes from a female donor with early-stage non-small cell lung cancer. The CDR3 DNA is TGTGCCAGCAGCCAAGAGGGGTTCGGTAGCAGGGAGCAGTACTTC. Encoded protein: CASSQEGFGSREQYF.